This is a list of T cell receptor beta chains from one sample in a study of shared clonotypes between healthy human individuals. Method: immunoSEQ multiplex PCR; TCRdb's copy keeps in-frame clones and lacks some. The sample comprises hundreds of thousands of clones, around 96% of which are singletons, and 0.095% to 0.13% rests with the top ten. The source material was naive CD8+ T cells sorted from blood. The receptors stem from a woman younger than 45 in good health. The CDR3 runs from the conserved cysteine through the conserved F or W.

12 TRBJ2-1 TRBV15 CATAGAIPEQFF
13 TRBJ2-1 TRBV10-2 CASGDNPYNEQFF
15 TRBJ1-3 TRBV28 CASRPELEAGNTIYF
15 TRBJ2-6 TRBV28 CASRLGGAGANVLTF
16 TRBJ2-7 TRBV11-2 CASSLVGTGGAYEQYF
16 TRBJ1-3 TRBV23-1 CASSQSTGPRGNTIYF
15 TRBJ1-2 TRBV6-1 CASIPRTTKTYGYTF
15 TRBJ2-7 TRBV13 CASSTHPGQDYEQYF
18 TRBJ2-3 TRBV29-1 CSVEAETSGRRVADTQYF
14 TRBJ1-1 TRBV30 CAWTNRGRYTEAFF
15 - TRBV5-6 CASSQAGQGLYEQYF
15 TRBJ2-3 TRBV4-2 CASKFAGQPTDTQYF
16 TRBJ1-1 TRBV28 CASSPWGDRMNTEAFF
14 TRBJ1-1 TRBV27 CASSLMGGNTEAFF
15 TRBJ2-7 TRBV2 CASSEAIAGGYEQYF
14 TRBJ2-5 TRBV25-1 CASRPINSEETQYF
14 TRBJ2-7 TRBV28 CASSLTHWPYEQYF
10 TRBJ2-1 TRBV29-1 CSVHSNEQFF
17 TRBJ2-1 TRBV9 CASSPRGGSGDYNEQFF
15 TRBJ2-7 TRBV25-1 CASSEDGRATYEQYF
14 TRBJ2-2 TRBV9 CASSGGDGTGELFF
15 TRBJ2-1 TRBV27 CASSPGTGGNNEQFF
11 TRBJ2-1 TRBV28 CASSSYNEQFF
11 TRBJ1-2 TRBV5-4 CASSGVDGYTF
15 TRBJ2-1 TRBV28 CASSSGTGTYNEQFF
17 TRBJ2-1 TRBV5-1 CASSSGTASNIYNEQFF
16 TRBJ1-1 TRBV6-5 CASSYSFGAQNTEAFF
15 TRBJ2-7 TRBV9 CASSDPDRGPQEQYF
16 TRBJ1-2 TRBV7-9 CASSRGTENRGDGYTF
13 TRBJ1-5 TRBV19 CASSMGSDQPQHF
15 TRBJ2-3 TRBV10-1 CASSVGGSGIDTQYF
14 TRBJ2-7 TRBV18 CASSPVASSYEQYF
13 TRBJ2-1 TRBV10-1 CASSDVGVNEQFF
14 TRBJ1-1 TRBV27 CASSLGNTGVRAFF
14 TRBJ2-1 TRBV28 CASSPGLAGYEQFF
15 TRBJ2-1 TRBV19 CASTAPEQGADEQFF
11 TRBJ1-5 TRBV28 CASTTNQPQHF